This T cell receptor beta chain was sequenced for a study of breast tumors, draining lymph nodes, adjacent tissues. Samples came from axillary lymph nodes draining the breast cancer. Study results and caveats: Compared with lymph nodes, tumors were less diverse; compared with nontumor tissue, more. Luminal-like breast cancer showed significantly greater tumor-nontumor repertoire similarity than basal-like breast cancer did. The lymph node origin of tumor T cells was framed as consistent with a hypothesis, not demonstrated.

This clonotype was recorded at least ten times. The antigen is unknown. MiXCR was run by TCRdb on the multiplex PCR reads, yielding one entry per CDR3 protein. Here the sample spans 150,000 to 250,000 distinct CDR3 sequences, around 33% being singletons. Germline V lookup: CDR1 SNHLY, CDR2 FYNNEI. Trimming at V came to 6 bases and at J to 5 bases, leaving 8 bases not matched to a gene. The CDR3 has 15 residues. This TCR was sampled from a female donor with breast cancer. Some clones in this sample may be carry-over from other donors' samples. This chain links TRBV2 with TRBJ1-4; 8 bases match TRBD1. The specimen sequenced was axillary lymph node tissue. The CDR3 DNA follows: TGTGCCAGCAGCGCAACAGGGGGAGTGAATGAAAAACTGTTTTTT. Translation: CASSATGGVNEKLFF.